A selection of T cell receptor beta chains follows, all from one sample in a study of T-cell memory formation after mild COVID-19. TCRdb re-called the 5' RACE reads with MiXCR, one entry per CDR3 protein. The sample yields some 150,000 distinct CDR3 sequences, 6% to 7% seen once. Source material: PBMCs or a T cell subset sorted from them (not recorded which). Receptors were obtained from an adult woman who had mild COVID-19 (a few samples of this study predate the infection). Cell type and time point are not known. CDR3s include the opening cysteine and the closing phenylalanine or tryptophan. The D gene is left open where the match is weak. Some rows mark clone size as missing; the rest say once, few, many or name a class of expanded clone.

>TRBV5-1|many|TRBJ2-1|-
TGCGCCAGCAGCTTGGAGGCCAGTTCGTTGGGTGAGCAGTTCTTC
CASSLEASSLGEQFF
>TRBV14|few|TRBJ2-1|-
TGTGCCAGCAGCCAAGGATACCCGCCCACAATTGAGCAGTTCTTC
CASSQGYPPTIEQFF
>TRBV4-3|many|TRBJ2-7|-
TGCGCCAGCAGCCAAGATTATAACTCCGGGTCCTACGAGCAGTACTTC
CASSQDYNSGSYEQYF
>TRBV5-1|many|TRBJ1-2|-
TGCGCCAGCAGCTTGGATCGGGGTGGCTACACCTTC
CASSLDRGGYTF
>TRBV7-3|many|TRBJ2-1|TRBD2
TGTGCCAGCAGCCCCGAACTAGCGGGTTACAATGAGCAGTTCTTC
CASSPELAGYNEQFF
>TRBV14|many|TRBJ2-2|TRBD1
TGTGCCAGCAGCCAAGATAAACGGACAGGGCACACCGGGGAGCTGTTTTTT
CASSQDKRTGHTGELFF
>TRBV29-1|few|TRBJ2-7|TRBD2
TGCAGCGTTGAACGAAGTCCGGGGGGGGACTACGAGCAGTACTTC
CSVERSPGGDYEQYF
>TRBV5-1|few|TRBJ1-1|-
TGCGCCAGCAGCTTGGCCCGGGGTTCCACCACGGGAACTGAAGCTTTCTTT
CASSLARGSTTGTEAFF
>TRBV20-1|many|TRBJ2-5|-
TGCAGTGCTAGAGTGGCAGGGTATTTTCAGACCCAGTACTTC
CSARVAGYFQTQYF
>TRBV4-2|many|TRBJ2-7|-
TGTGCCAGCAGCCAAGAGGGCTACGAGCAGTACTTC
CASSQEGYEQYF
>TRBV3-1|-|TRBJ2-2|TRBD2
TGTGCCAGCAGCCCGCTGGGCGGGGGAACCGGGGAGCTGTTTTTT
CASSPLGGGTGELFF
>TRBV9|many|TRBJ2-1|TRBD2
TGTGCCAGCAGCCTTAGAGGTAGCGGGGGGGTTAATGAGCAGTTCTTC
CASSLRGSGGVNEQFF
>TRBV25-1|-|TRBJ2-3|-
TGTGCCAGCAGTGATTGGGGGCCCCAGGATACGCAGTATTTT
CASSDWGPQDTQYF
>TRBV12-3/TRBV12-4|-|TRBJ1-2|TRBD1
TGTGCCAGCAGTTTTGGGACAGGGGGCTATGGCTACACCTTC
CASSFGTGGYGYTF
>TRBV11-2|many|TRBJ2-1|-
TGTGCCAGCAGCTTAGTTGCTTGGCAGACCTACTACAATGAGCAGTTCTTC
CASSLVAWQTYYNEQFF
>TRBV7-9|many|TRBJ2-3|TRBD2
TGTGCCAGCAGCTTAGTTCTAGCGGGAGGTTCAGATACGCAGTATTTT
CASSLVLAGGSDTQYF
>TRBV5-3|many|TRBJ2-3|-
TGTGCCAGAAGCTTGGGGGTCACAGATACGCAGTATTTT
CARSLGVTDTQYF
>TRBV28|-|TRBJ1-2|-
TGTGCCAGCATTGCCGGGAGCAACGGCTACACCTTC
CASIAGSNGYTF
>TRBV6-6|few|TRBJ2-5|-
TGTGCCAGCAGGGGATTAAGACAAGATGGAACCCAGTACTTC
CASRGLRQDGTQYF
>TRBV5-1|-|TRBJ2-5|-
TGCGCCAGCAGCACCGCTCATCAGGAGACCCAGTACTTC
CASSTAHQETQYF
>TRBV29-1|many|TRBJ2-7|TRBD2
TGCAGCGTTGACGCGGGAGTCTACGAGCAGTACTTC
CSVDAGVYEQYF
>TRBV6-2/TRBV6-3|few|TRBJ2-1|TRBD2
TGTGCCAGCAGTTACTCCGGTAGCGGGGGAGTATACAATGAGCAGTTCTTC
CASSYSGSGGVYNEQFF
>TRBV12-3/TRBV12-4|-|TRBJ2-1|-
TGTGCCAGCACTGCGAACGGGACCCTATACAATGAGCAGTTCTTC
CASTANGTLYNEQFF
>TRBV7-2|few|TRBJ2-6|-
TGTGCCAGCAGCCTAAGGACTATCTCTGGGGCCAACGTCCTGACTTTC
CASSLRTISGANVLTF
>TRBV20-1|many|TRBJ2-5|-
TGCAGTGCTAGAGATTCCAACATTCCCTCGACAGGAGCCCAAGAGACCCAGTACTTC
CSARDSNIPSTGAQETQYF
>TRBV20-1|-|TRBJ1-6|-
TGCAGTGCTATCCAGACAGAGGACTCACCCCTCCACTTT
CSAIQTEDSPLHF
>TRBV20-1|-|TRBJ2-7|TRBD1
TGCAGTGCCAGAAAGACAGGGAGAGGTCGGGAGCAGTACTTC
CSARKTGRGREQYF
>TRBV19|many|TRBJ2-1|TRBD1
TGTGCCACCGCGGGACAGGCGACCTACAATGAGCAGTTCTTC
CATAGQATYNEQFF
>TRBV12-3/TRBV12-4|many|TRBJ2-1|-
TGTGCCAGCATCGTCCCGGGACACTACAATGAGCAGTTCTTC
CASIVPGHYNEQFF
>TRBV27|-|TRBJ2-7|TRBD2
TGTGCCAGCAGGCGGGGGGGCATGAGTCCCTACGAGCAGTACTTC
CASRRGGMSPYEQYF
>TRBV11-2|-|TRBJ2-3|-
TGTGCCAGCAGCCCAGACGGGGTCGGGGCGATCACAGATACGCAGTATTTT
CASSPDGVGAITDTQYF
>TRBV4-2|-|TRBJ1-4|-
TGTGCCAGCAGCCAACGAGATGAAAAACTGTTTTTT
CASSQRDEKLFF
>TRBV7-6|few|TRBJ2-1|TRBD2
TGTGCCAGCTCGGGGATAGCGGGGGGACCTTACAATGAGCAGTTCTTC
CASSGIAGGPYNEQFF
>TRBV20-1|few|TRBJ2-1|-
TGCAGTGCTCCATCCCCGGGGAGTCAGGGGATTGAGCAGTTCTTC
CSAPSPGSQGIEQFF
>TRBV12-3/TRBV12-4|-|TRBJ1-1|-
TGTGCCAGCAGCCTAACGAGGGCGGGGGCTGAAGCTTTCTTT
CASSLTRAGAEAFF
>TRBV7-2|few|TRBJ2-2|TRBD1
TGTGCCAGCGGGACAGGGGTCAACACCGGGGAGCTGTTTTTT
CASGTGVNTGELFF
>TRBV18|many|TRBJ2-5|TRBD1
TGTGCCAGCTCACAGGGGGCGAGAGAGACCCAGTACTTC
CASSQGARETQYF
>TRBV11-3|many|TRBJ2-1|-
TGTGCCAGCAGCAGGACATTTAACAATGAGCAGTTCTTC
CASSRTFNNEQFF
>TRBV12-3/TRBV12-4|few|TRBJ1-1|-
TGTGCCAGCAGTCCACTCGCCCGGAACACTGAAGCTTTCTTT
CASSPLARNTEAFF
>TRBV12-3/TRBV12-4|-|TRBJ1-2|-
TGTGCCAGCAGCTACAGGCTGATGAACAATGGCTACACCTTC
CASSYRLMNNGYTF
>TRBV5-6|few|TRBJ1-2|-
TGTGCCAGCAGCTTGGATTTTTCGTATGGCTACACCTTC
CASSLDFSYGYTF
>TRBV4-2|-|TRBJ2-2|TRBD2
TGTGCCAGCAGCCAGCTGAGCGGGGCGAACACCGGGGAGCTGTTTTTT
CASSQLSGANTGELFF
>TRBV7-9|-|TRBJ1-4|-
TGTGCCAGCAGTCATAATGAAAAACTGTTTTTT
CASSHNEKLFF
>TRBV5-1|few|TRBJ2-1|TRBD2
TGCGCCAGCAGCGGCGGGCTCTTAAGCGGGGGGCTTAGCTCCTACAATGAGCAGTTCTTC
CASSGGLLSGGLSSYNEQFF
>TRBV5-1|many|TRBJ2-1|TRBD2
TGCGCCAGCAGCTTGTACGGGACTAGCAGCAATGAGCAGTTCTTC
CASSLYGTSSNEQFF
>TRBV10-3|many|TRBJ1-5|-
TGTGCCATCAGTGAACAACGGGACAATCAGCCCCAGCATTTT
CAISEQRDNQPQHF
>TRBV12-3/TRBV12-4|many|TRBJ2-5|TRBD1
TGTGCCAGCAGCACAATCTTACAGGGGGCCGGGGAGACCCAGTACTTC
CASSTILQGAGETQYF
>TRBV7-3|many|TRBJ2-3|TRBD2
TGTGCCAGCAGCTTAAGTGGGGGGGCAGATACGCAGTATTTT
CASSLSGGADTQYF